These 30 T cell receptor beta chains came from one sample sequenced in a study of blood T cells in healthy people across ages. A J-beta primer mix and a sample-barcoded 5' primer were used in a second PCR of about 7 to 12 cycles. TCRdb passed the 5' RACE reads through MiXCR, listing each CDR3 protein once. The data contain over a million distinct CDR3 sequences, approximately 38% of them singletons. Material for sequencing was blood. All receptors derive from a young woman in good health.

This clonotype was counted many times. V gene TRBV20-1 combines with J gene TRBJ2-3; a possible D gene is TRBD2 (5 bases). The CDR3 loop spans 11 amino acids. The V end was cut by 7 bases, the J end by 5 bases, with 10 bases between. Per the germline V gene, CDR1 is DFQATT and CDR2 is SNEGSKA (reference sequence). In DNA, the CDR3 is TGCAGTGGGTCAGCGGAAGATACGCAGTATTTT. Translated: CSGSAEDTQYF.

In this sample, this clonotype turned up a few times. This chain's CDR3 is CASSPGRNPYNEQYF. CDR3 nucleotide sequence: TGTGCCAGCAGCCCCGGGCGGAACCCCTACAATGAGCAGTACTTC. The chain uses TRBV7-7 and TRBJ2-7; D call uncertain. The CDR3 totals 15 residues. Trimming took 5 bases from V and 7 from J, leaving 21 bases between them. Germline-derived CDR1 and CDR2 are SSHAT and FNYEAQ (reference sequence).

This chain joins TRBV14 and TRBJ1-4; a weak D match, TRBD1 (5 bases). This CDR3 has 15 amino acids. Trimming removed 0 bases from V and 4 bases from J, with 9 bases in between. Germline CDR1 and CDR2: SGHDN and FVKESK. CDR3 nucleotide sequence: TGTGCCAGCAGCCAAGAGTGGGGGTATAATGAAAAACTGTTTTTT. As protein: CASSQEWGYNEKLFF.

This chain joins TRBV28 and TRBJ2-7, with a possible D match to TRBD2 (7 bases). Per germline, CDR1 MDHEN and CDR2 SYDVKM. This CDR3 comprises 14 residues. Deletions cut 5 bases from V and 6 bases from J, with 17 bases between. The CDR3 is CASSQEGGAGEQYF. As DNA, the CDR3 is TGTGCCAGCAGTCAAGAAGGGGGGGCCGGCGAGCAGTACTTC.

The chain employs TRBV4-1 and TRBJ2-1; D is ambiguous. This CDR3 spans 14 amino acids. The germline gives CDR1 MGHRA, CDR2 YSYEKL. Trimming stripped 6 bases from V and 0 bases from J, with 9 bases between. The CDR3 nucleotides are TGCGCCAGCAGTACTAAGAGCTCCTACAATGAGCAGTTCTTC. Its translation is CASSTKSSYNEQFF.

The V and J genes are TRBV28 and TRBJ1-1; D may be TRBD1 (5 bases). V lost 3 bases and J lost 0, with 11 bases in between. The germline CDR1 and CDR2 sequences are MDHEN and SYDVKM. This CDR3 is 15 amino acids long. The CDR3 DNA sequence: TGTGCCAGCAGTTTTCAGGGACCCATGAACACTGAAGCTTTCTTT. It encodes CASSFQGPMNTEAFF.

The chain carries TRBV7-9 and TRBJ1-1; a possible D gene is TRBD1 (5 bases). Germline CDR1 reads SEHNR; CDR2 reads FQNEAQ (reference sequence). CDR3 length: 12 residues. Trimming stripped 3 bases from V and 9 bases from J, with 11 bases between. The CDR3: CASSFKGTQAFF. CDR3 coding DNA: TGTGCCAGCAGCTTTAAGGGGACCCAAGCTTTCTTT.

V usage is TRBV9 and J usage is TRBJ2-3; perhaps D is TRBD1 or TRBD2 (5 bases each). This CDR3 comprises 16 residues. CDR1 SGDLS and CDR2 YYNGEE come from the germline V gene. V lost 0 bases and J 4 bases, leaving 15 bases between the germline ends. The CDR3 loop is CASSVGGTAVPDTQYF. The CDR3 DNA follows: TGTGCCAGCAGCGTAGGGGGGACGGCAGTGCCAGATACGCAGTATTTT.

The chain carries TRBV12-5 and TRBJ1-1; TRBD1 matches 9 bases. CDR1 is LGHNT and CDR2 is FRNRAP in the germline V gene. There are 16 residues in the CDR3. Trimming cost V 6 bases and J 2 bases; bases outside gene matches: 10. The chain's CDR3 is CASGIAGTGQNTEAFF. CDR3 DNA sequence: TGTGCTAGTGGCATAGCCGGGACAGGGCAAAACACTGAAGCTTTCTTT.

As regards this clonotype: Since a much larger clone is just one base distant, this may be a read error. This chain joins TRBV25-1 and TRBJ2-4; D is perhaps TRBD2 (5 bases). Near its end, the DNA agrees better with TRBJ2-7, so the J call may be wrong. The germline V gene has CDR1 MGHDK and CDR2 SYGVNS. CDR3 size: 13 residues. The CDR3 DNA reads TGTGCCAGCAGGGGAGCGAAATCCGACGAGCAGTACTTC. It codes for CASRGAKSDEQYF.

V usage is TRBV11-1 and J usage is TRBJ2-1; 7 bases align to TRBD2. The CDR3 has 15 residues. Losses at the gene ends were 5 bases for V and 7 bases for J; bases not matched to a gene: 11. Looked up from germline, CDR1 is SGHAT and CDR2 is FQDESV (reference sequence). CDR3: CASSIGLVEGNEQFF. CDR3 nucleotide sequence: TGTGCCAGCAGCATCGGACTAGTCGAGGGGAATGAGCAGTTCTTC.

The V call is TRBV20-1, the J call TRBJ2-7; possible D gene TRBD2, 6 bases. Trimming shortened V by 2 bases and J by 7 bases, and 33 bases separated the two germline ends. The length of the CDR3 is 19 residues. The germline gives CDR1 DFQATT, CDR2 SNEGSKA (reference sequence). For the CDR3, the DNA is TGCAGTGCTAGAAATACTCCAAGGACCGGGACCAAAAAGGCGGGGGAGCAGTACTTC. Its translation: CSARNTPRTGTKKAGEQYF.

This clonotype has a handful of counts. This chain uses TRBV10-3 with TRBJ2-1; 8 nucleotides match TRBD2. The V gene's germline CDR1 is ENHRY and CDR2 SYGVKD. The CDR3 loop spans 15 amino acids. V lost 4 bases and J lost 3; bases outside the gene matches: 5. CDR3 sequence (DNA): TGTGCCATCAGTGGGACGGGGGGGGACTACAATGAGCAGTTCTTC. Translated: CAISGTGGDYNEQFF.

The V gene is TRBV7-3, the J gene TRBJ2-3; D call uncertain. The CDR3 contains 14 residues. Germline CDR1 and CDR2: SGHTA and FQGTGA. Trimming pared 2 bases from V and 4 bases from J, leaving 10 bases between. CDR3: CASSLRRVPDTQYF. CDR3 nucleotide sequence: TGTGCCAGCAGCTTACGGCGAGTTCCAGATACGCAGTATTTT.

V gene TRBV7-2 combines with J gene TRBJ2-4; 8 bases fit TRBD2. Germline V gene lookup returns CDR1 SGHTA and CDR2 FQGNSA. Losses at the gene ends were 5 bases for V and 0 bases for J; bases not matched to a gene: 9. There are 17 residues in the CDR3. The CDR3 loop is CASSLHSSGVAKNIQYF. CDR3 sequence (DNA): TGTGCCAGCAGCCTTCACAGTAGCGGGGTAGCCAAAAACATTCAGTACTTC.

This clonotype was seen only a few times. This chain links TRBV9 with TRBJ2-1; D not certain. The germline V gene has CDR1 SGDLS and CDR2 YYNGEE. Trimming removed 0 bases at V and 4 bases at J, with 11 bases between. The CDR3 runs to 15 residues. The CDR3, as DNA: TGTGCCAGCAGCGTAGACATGGTTAAGTACAATGAGCAGTTCTTC. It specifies CASSVDMVKYNEQFF. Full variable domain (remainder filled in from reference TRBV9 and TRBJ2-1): DSGVTQTPKHLITATGQRVTLRCSPRSGDLSVYWYQQSLDQGLQFLIQYYNGEERAKGNILERFSAQQFPDLHSELNLSSLELGDSALYFCASSVDMVKYNEQFFGPGTRLTVL.

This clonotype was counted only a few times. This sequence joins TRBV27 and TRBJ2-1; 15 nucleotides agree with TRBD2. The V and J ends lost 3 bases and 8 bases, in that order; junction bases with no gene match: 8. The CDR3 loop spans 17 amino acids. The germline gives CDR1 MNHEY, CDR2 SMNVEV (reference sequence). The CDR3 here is CASSFGTSGRSIDEQFF. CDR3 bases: TGTGCCAGCAGTTTCGGGACTAGCGGGAGGAGTATTGATGAGCAGTTCTTC.

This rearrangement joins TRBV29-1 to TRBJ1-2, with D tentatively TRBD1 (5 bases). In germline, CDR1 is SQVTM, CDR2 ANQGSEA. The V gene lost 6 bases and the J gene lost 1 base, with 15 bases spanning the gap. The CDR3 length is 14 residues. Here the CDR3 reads CSVVVAGFNYGYTF. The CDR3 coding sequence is TGCAGCGTCGTAGTAGCAGGGTTTAACTATGGCTACACCTTC.

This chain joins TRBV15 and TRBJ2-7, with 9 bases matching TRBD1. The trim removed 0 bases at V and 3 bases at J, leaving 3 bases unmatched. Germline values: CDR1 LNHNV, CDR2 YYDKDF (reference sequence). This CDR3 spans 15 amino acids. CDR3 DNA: TGTGCCACCAGCAGAGAACAGGGGGCGGTCTACGAGCAGTACTTC. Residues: CATSREQGAVYEQYF.

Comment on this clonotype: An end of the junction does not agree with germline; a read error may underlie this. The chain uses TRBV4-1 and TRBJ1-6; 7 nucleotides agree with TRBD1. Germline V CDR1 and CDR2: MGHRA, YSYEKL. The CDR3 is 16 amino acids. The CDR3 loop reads CASGQDPGGYNSPLHF. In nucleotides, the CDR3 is TGCGCCAGCGGCCAAGATCCAGGGGGATATAATTCACCCCTCCACTTT.

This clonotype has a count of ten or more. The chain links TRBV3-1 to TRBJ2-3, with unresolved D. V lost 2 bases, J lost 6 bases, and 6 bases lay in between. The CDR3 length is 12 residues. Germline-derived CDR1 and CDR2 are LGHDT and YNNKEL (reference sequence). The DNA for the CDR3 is TGTGCCAGCAGCCAACTTTCCGATACGCAGTATTTT. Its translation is CASSQLSDTQYF.

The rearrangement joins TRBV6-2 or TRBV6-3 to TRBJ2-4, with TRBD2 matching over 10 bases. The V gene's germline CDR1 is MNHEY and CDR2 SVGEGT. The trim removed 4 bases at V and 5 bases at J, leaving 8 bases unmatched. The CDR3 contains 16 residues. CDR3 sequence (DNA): TGTGCCAGCAGTTCAGGGCTAGCGGGGGTTGAAAACATTCAGTACTTC. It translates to CASSSGLAGVENIQYF.

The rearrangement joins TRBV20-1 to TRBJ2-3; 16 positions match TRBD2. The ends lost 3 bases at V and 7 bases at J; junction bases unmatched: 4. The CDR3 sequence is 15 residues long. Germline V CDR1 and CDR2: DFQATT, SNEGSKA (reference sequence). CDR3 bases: TGCAGTGCTAGGGGGACTAGCGGGAGGGCGAATACGCAGTATTTT. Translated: CSARGTSGRANTQYF.

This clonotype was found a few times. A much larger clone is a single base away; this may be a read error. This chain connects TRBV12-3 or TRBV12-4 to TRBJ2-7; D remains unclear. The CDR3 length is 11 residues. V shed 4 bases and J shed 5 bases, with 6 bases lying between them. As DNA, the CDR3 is TGTGCCAGCAGTTCTCTCCACGAGCAGTACTTC. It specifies CASSSLHEQYF.

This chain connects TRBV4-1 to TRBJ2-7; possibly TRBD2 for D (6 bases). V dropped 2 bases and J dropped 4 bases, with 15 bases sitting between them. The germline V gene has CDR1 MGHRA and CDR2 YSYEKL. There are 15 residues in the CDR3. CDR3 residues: CASSQSEPGGYEQYF. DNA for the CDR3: TGCGCCAGCAGCCAAAGCGAACCAGGAGGGTACGAGCAGTACTTC.

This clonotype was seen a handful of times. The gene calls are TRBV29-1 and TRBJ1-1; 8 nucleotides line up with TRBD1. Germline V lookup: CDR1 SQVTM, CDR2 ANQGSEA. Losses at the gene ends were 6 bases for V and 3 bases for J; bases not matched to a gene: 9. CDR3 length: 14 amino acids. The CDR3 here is CSVADRGWDTEAFF. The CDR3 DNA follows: TGCAGCGTCGCAGACAGGGGATGGGACACTGAAGCTTTCTTT.

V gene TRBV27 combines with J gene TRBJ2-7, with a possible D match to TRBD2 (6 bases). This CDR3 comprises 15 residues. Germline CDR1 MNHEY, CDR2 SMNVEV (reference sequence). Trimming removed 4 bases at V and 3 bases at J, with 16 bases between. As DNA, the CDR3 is TGTGCCAGCAGTTCAGTAGGAGGGAGCGGCTACGAGCAGTACTTC. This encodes CASSSVGGSGYEQYF.

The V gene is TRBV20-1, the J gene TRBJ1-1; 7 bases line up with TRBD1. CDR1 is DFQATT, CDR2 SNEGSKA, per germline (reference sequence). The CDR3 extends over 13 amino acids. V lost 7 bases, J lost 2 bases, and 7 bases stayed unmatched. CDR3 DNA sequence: TGCAGTGTAGACCGGGACAGCAACACTGAAGCTTTCTTT. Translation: CSVDRDSNTEAFF.

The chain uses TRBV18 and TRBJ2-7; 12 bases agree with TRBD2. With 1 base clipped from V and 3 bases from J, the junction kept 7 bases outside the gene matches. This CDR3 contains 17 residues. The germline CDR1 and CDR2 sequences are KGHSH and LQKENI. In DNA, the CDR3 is TGTGCCAGCTCACCACAAGGACTAGCGGGATATAGCTACGAGCAGTACTTC. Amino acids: CASSPQGLAGYSYEQYF. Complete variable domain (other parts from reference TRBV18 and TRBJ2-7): NAGVMQNPRHLVRRRGQEARLRCSPMKGHSHVYWYRQLPEEGLKFMVYLQKENIIDESGMPKERFSAEFPKEGPSILRIQQVVRGDSAAYFCASSPQGLAGYSYEQYFGPGTRLTVT.

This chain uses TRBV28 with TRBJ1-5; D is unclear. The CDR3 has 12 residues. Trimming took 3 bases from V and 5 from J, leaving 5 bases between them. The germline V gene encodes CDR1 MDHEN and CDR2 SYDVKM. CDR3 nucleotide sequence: TGTGCCAGCAGTTTGCCCCATCAGCCCCAGCATTTT. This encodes CASSLPHQPQHF. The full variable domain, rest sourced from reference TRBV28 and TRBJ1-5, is DVKVTQSSRYLVKRTGEKVFLECVQDMDHENMFWYRQDPGLGLRLIYFSYDVKMKEKGDIPEGYSVSREKKERFSLILESASTNQTSMYLCASSLPHQPQHFGDGTRLSIL.